The clone carrying this T cell receptor beta chain was found many times. Germline V CDR1 and CDR2: LGHDT, YNNKEL (reference sequence). Trimming took 4 bases from V and 5 from J; bases not matched to a gene: 7. The CDR3 runs 16 residues. This specimen belongs to a study of neurological immune-mediated disorders. TCRdb passed the 5' RACE reads through MiXCR, listing each CDR3 protein once. The profile shows about 59,000 distinct CDR3 sequences, 12% of them singletons. The rearrangement uses TRBV3-1 and TRBJ2-7; 14 nucleotides match TRBD2. Sequences were obtained from PBMCs. The TCR was taken from a woman in her sixties or seventies with HTLV-1-associated myelopathy (HAM/TSP). CDR3 coding DNA: TGTGCCAGCAGCCTTCCGGGACTAGCGGGAGATCACGAGCAGTACTTC. It is translated as CASSLPGLAGDHEQYF.